These 6 T cell receptor beta chains came from one sample sequenced in a study of cytomegalovirus exposure and HLA in healthy donors. PCR amplification relied on 60 Vbeta primers (plus 13 Jbeta primers). Assay used: immunoSEQ multiplex PCR; TCRdb lists only in-frame clones, some missing. The repertoire includes 150,000 to 200,000 clones, about four fifths of them detected once, and 1.5% sits in the top ten. Sequencing was performed on PBMCs. All receptors come from a girl aged 5-17 years in good health and CMV-seropositive.

The chain couples TRBV7-2 to TRBJ2-5; the D gene is possibly TRBD2 (5 bases). The CDR3 length is 16 residues. Germline V CDR1 and CDR2: SGHTA, FQGNSA. V lost 1 base and J 2 bases, leaving 14 bases between the germline ends. The CDR3 nucleotides are TGTGCCAGCAGCTTAGTTGCCTGGACTCTGCAAGAGACCCAGTACTTC. Translated, it gives CASSLVAWTLQETQYF.

The gene calls are TRBV19 and TRBJ1-2; 7 nucleotides line up with TRBD1. Germline V gene sequence: CDR1 LNHDA, CDR2 SQIVND (reference sequence). The V segment lost 6 bases and the J segment 4 bases; nucleotides outside the gene matches: 11. This CDR3 is 15 amino acids long. CDR3: CASRSGVQGTYGYTF. CDR3 bases: TGTGCCAGTAGGTCGGGAGTACAGGGGACCTATGGCTACACCTTC.

A single count supports this clone. This chain joins TRBV6-6 and TRBJ2-5; 8 nucleotides align to TRBD1. CDR1 and CDR2 (germline): MNHNY, SVGAGI (reference sequence). This CDR3 contains 15 residues. Unmatched junction bases numbered 6, after V lost 2 bases and J lost 4 bases. Here the CDR3 DNA reads TGTGCCAGCAGTTACGAGGTAGACAGGGGAGAGACCCAGTACTTC. It yields the protein CASSYEVDRGETQYF.

Comments on this clone: One end of the junction fails to match germline, which may point to a read error. V is TRBV25-1 and J is TRBJ1-2; 7 nucleotides agree with TRBD1. The V gene's germline CDR1 is MGHDK and CDR2 SYGVNS. This CDR3 has 12 amino acids. The CDR3 loop is CASSDSTPGQSF. As DNA, the CDR3 is TGTGCCAGCAGTGACTCGACTCCGGGACAGTCCTTC.

The count of this clone is one. This chain links TRBV4-3 with TRBJ2-1, with D possibly being TRBD1 (5 bases). In germline, CDR1 is LGHNA, CDR2 YSLEER. The ends were cut back, 1 base at V and 0 bases at J, with 7 bases in the middle. This CDR3 has 15 residues. Written as DNA, the CDR3 is TGCGCCAGCAGCCAAGGGGGCCACTCCTACAATGAGCAGTTCTTC. Its translation: CASSQGGHSYNEQFF.

This clone showed up just once. J is TRBJ2-1 and V is TRBV5-4; 14 bases are a match to TRBD2. Germline CDR1 and CDR2: SGHNT and YYREEE (reference sequence). The trim removed 4 bases at V and 8 bases at J, leaving 8 bases unmatched. This CDR3 has 16 amino acids. CDR3 in amino acids: CASSQGTSGGVYEQFF. CDR3 bases: TGTGCCAGCAGCCAGGGGACTAGCGGGGGAGTGTATGAGCAGTTCTTC. The whole variable domain, filled in from reference TRBV5-4 and TRBJ2-1, reads ETGVTQSPTHLIKTRGQQVTLRCSSQSGHNTVSWYQQALGQGPQFIFQYYREEENGRGNFPPRFSGLQFPNYSSELNVNALELDDSALYLCASSQGTSGGVYEQFFGPGTRLTVL.